These 28 T cell receptor beta chains were all obtained from the same sample, sequenced in a study of shared clonotypes between healthy human individuals. Generated by immunoSEQ multiplex PCR, the TCRdb table keeps only in-frame clones and is missing some. The repertoire holds approximately 720,000 clones, with around 72% as singletons. Sequencing was carried out using memory CD4+ T cells sorted from blood. This sample's subset: CD45RA-negative fraction. The receptors here all came from a woman in her twenties or thirties in good health.

This clone was seen a handful of times. The sample has other DNA sequences that encode this CDR3 too. The chain uses TRBV2 and TRBJ1-5; D is possibly TRBD1 (5 bases). Germline values: CDR1 SNHLY, CDR2 FYNNEI. CDR3 length equals 13 residues. The V gene lost 3 bases and the J gene lost 3 bases, with 6 bases spanning the gap. The CDR3 sequence: CASSEGPNQPQHF. In nucleotides, the CDR3 is TGTGCCAGCAGTGAGGGGCCCAATCAGCCCCAGCATTTT. Full variable domain (rest looked up from reference TRBV2 and TRBJ1-5): EPEVTQTPSHQVTQMGQEVILRCVPISNHLYFYWYRQILGQKVEFLVSFYNNEISEKSEIFDDQFSVERPDGSNFTLKIRSTKLEDSAMYFCASSEGPNQPQHFGDGTRLSIL.

This rearrangement joins TRBV4-1 to TRBJ1-1; tentative D call: TRBD1 (6 bases). This CDR3 region has 13 residues. CDR1 is MGHRA and CDR2 is YSYEKL in the germline V gene. Trimming pared 3 bases from V and 10 bases from J, leaving 15 bases between. The CDR3 loop reads CASSHSRGARAFF. DNA of the CDR3: TGCGCCAGCAGCCATAGTCGGGGGGCGAGAGCTTTCTTT.

The chain has TRBV5-4 and TRBJ2-3, with 9 bases aligning to TRBD2. This CDR3 spans 14 amino acids. V shed 7 bases, J shed 1 base, and the junction held 4 bases outside the gene matches. CDR1 SGHNT and CDR2 YYREEE come from the germline V gene (reference sequence). Written as DNA, the CDR3 is TGTGCCAGCGGTAAGCGGGAGGGCACAGATACGCAGTATTTT. Protein: CASGKREGTDTQYF. Supplemented by reference TRBV5-4 and TRBJ2-3, the full variable domain reads ETGVTQSPTHLIKTRGQQVTLRCSSQSGHNTVSWYQQALGQGPQFIFQYYREEENGRGNFPPRFSGLQFPNYSSELNVNALELDDSALYLCASGKREGTDTQYFGPGTRLTVL.

The rearrangement joins TRBV7-6 to TRBJ1-4; the D is unclear. Trimming stripped 5 bases from V and 4 bases from J, with 17 bases between. Germline lookup yields CDR1 SGHVS and CDR2 FNYEAQ. The CDR3 extends over 16 amino acids. CDR3 bases: TGTGCCAGCAGCCCTAGCGTGGCGGCAGTTAATGAAAAACTGTTTTTT. Translated: CASSPSVAAVNEKLFF. The whole variable domain, remainder taken from reference TRBV7-6 and TRBJ1-4, is GAGVSQSPRYKVTKRGQDVALRCDPISGHVSLYWYRQALGQGPEFLTYFNYEAQQDKSGLPNDRFSAERPEGSISTLTIQRTEQRDSAMYRCASSPSVAAVNEKLFFGSGTQLSVL.

The CDR3 sequence: CASSLGAYEGYTF. The CDR3 DNA reads TGTGCCAGCAGCTTAGGGGCGTACGAGGGCTACACCTTC. The gene calls are TRBV11-2 and TRBJ1-2, with D unclear. Deletions cut 1 base from V and 8 bases from J, with 11 bases between. The CDR3 has 13 residues. Germline V gene lookup returns CDR1 SGHAT and CDR2 FQNNGV.

This chain uses TRBV19 with TRBJ1-1; the match to TRBD1 covers 9 bases. The CDR3 length is 11 residues. The germline V gene has CDR1 LNHDA and CDR2 SQIVND (reference sequence). Unmatched junction bases numbered 6, after V lost 5 bases and J lost 14 bases. As DNA, the CDR3 is TGTGCCAGTAGTCCCGGGACAGGGAGATTCTTT. Translating it yields CASSPGTGRFF.

The CDR3: CSVVSAMNTEAFF. CDR3 nucleotide sequence: TGCAGCGTTGTATCTGCTATGAACACTGAAGCTTTCTTT. The chain is built from TRBV29-1 and TRBJ1-1; no clear D. This CDR3 contains 13 residues. V was cut by 4 bases and J by 0 bases, with 9 bases left in between. CDR1 is SQVTM and CDR2 is ANQGSEA in the germline V gene.

The CDR3 is CASSIGSALVETQYF. DNA for the CDR3: TGTGCCAGTAGTATAGGTTCGGCCCTGGTGGAGACCCAGTACTTC. The chain employs TRBV19 and TRBJ2-5; D remains unclear. The V gene's germline CDR1 is LNHDA and CDR2 SQIVND (reference sequence). With 1 base removed from V and 5 bases from J, the gap between germline ends came to 14 bases. The CDR3 extends over 15 amino acids.

This clone was detected ten times or more. The J gene is TRBJ2-2, the V gene TRBV7-3; 7 bases are shared with TRBD1. Trimming cost V 3 bases and J 5 bases; bases outside gene matches: 9. This CDR3 has 16 amino acids. Germline V gene data show CDR1 as SGHTA and CDR2 as FQGTGA. The CDR3 bases are TGTGCCAGCAGCTTCCCGACAGGGCTAGGGACCGGGGAGCTGTTTTTT. Translating it yields CASSFPTGLGTGELFF.

This clone was counted a few times. In the same sample, other DNA sequences code for this CDR3. The chain is built from TRBV5-1 and TRBJ2-3; 8 positions agree with TRBD1. Trimming removed 0 bases from V and 3 bases from J; junction bases left unmatched: 6. The CDR3 length is 16 residues. Germline CDR1 is SGHRS and CDR2 is YFSETQ. CDR3 coding DNA: TGCGCCAGCAGCTTGGGGCAGGGGGCAAGTACAGATACGCAGTATTTT. Translating gives CASSLGQGASTDTQYF.

The chain has TRBV4-1 and TRBJ1-4, with D unresolved. The CDR3 extends over 19 amino acids. Germline V gives CDR1 MGHRA, CDR2 YSYEKL. V was clipped by 1 base and J by 0 bases, with 18 bases between them. The CDR3 nucleotides read TGCGCCAGCAGCCAAGTTTTCGCGGGAGACCAGGCAACTAATGAAAAACTGTTTTTT. Its translation: CASSQVFAGDQATNEKLFF.

The chain recombines TRBV19 with TRBJ2-5; D unclear. The V and J ends lost 4 bases and 2 bases respectively, with 11 bases between them. The CDR3 runs 14 residues. From germline, CDR1 is LNHDA and CDR2 SQIVND (reference sequence). In nucleotides, the CDR3 is TGTGCCAGTAGTAAGGGTCCTCGACAAGAGACCCAGTACTTC. Its protein is CASSKGPRQETQYF.

About this clone itself: Other DNA sequences of this sample code for an identical CDR3. This chain uses TRBV29-1 with TRBJ1-1; a possible D gene is TRBD1 (6 bases). Germline CDR1 SQVTM, CDR2 ANQGSEA. V lost 1 base to trimming and J lost 4 bases, with 10 bases between them. This CDR3 has 13 residues. CDR3 sequence: CSVEVQGSTEAFF. In DNA, the CDR3 is TGCAGCGTTGAAGTCCAGGGGAGCACTGAAGCTTTCTTT.

V gene TRBV4-2 combines with J gene TRBJ2-5; D might be TRBD2 (6 bases). From germline, CDR1 is LGHNA and CDR2 YNFKEQ. Deletions cut 3 bases from V and 2 bases from J, with 31 bases between. The CDR3 runs to 21 residues. The CDR3 sequence is CASSHLMTRAGRRLGQETQYF. DNA of the CDR3: TGTGCCAGCAGCCACCTTATGACCCGGGCAGGGAGGAGGTTGGGACAAGAGACCCAGTACTTC.

CDR3 sequence: CASMGRREGTEAFF. Here the CDR3 DNA reads TGTGCCAGCATGGGTCGCAGGGAGGGGACTGAAGCTTTCTTT. The chain links TRBV6-5 to TRBJ1-1, with a possible D match to TRBD1 (5 bases). V was shortened by 7 bases and J by 5 bases, with 17 bases between the two germline ends. Germline CDR1 is MNHEY and CDR2 is SVGAGI. This CDR3 is built from 14 residues.

This sequence joins TRBV10-2 and TRBJ2-1, with D uncertain. In germline, CDR1 is WSHSY, CDR2 SAAADI. This CDR3 comprises 13 residues. V gave up 2 bases and J gave up 2 bases, with 4 bases separating them. The CDR3 is CASSETTYNEQFF. CDR3 sequence (DNA): TGCGCCAGCAGTGAGACTACCTACAATGAGCAGTTCTTC.

This chain connects TRBV6-5 to TRBJ2-3, with D maybe TRBD2 (5 bases). Germline V gene data show CDR1 as MNHEY and CDR2 as SVGAGI. The CDR3 runs to 15 residues. V was trimmed by 7 bases and J by 8 bases, leaving 22 bases between them. The DNA of the CDR3 is TGTGCCAGCATACCTTCGGGGTCAGGTTTTGGTACGCAGTATTTT. Translation gives CASIPSGSGFGTQYF.

V is TRBV2 and J is TRBJ2-7; a weak D match, TRBD1 (5 bases). The V gene's germline CDR1 is SNHLY and CDR2 FYNNEI. V was pared by 8 bases and J by 0 bases, with 11 bases between. This CDR3 region has 13 residues. The CDR3 loop reads CASGAGHSYEQYF. CDR3 coding DNA: TGTGCCAGCGGGGCAGGACACTCCTACGAGCAGTACTTC.

This chain links TRBV28 with TRBJ2-1; D gene ambiguous. The germline gives CDR1 MDHEN, CDR2 SYDVKM. V was cut by 2 bases and J by 8 bases, with 7 bases left in between. The CDR3 totals 12 residues. The CDR3 sequence is CASSLQNHEQFF. CDR3 in DNA: TGTGCCAGCAGTTTACAAAACCATGAGCAGTTCTTC.

V and J are TRBV19 and TRBJ2-3; a weak D match, TRBD2 (6 bases). The CDR3 extends over 14 amino acids. V shed 8 bases and J shed 5 bases, with 17 bases lying between them. CDR1 is LNHDA and CDR2 is SQIVND in the germline V gene (reference sequence). CDR3 amino acids: CASHSSGTLDTQYF. The CDR3 DNA is TGTGCCAGTCATTCATCCGGGACTCTAGATACGCAGTATTTT.

The rearrangement uses TRBV11-1 and TRBJ2-2, with D maybe TRBD1 (6 bases). With 1 base removed from V and 3 bases from J, the gap between germline ends came to 15 bases. Germline CDR1 reads SGHAT; CDR2 reads FQDESV (reference sequence). The CDR3 consists of 17 residues. CDR3 loop: CASSLGWASGDTGELFF. The CDR3 nucleotides read TGTGCCAGCAGCTTAGGATGGGCCTCAGGGGACACCGGGGAGCTGTTTTTT.

The chain recombines TRBV18 with TRBJ2-7; possibly TRBD1 for D (6 bases). The CDR3 is 14 residues long. Germline lookup yields CDR1 KGHSH and CDR2 LQKENI. V was shortened by 2 bases and J by 1 base, with 9 bases between the two germline ends. In nucleotides, the CDR3 is TGTGCCAGCTCACCAAACAGGGATTCCTACGAGCAGTACTTC. As protein: CASSPNRDSYEQYF.

The chain uses TRBV18 and TRBJ1-1, with D maybe TRBD1 (5 bases). The CDR3 contains 14 residues. Germline V gene data show CDR1 as KGHSH and CDR2 as LQKENI. V lost 4 bases to trimming and J lost 7 bases, with 16 bases between them. The CDR3 here is CASSQGAGLREAFF. CDR3 nucleotides: TGTGCCAGCTCACAAGGGGCTGGACTCCGTGAAGCTTTCTTT.

The chain recombines TRBV7-2 with TRBJ2-1; maybe TRBD1 (6 bases). Germline V gene lookup returns CDR1 SGHTA and CDR2 FQGNSA. Trimming stripped 2 bases from V and 7 bases from J, with 9 bases between. The CDR3 sequence is 13 residues long. The CDR3 here is CASSLQGPNEQFF. Here the CDR3 DNA reads TGTGCCAGCAGCTTACAGGGGCCGAATGAGCAGTTCTTC.

The chain uses TRBV6-1 and TRBJ2-7, with D possibly TRBD1 on 6 matching bases. This CDR3 has 15 amino acids. Trimming shortened V by 5 bases and J by 7 bases, and 21 bases separated the two germline ends. Germline assignment: CDR1 MNHNS and CDR2 SASEGT. The chain's CDR3 is CASSSMTGVPIEQYF. Written as DNA, the CDR3 is TGTGCCAGCAGTTCCATGACAGGAGTGCCTATTGAGCAGTACTTC.

The chain is built from TRBV28 and TRBJ1-5; tentative D call: TRBD1 (5 bases). With 6 bases removed from V and 2 bases from J, the gap between germline ends came to 20 bases. Germline-derived CDR1 and CDR2 are MDHEN and SYDVKM. This CDR3 is 17 amino acids long. CDR3 sequence reads: CASSRPAWGLGNQPQHF. CDR3 DNA sequence: TGTGCCAGCAGCCGACCCGCCTGGGGGTTAGGCAATCAGCCCCAGCATTTT.

The J gene is TRBJ1-5, the V gene TRBV19; D gene ambiguous. CDR3 length: 14 residues. V was trimmed by 5 bases and J by 2 bases, leaving 10 bases between them. Looked up from germline, CDR1 is LNHDA and CDR2 is SQIVND (reference sequence). The CDR3 region has the DNA TGTGCCAGTAGTTCCCGGGGTGGCAATCAGCCCCAGCATTTT. As protein: CASSSRGGNQPQHF.

V and J are TRBV27 and TRBJ2-7; TRBD1 matches at 9 bases. In germline, CDR1 is MNHEY, CDR2 SMNVEV (reference sequence). With 4 bases clipped from V and 0 bases from J, the junction kept 1 base outside the gene matches. The CDR3 is made up of 14 amino acids. The CDR3 DNA follows: TGTGCCAGCAGTTGGGACAGGGCCTCCTACGAGCAGTACTTC. Translating it yields CASSWDRASYEQYF.